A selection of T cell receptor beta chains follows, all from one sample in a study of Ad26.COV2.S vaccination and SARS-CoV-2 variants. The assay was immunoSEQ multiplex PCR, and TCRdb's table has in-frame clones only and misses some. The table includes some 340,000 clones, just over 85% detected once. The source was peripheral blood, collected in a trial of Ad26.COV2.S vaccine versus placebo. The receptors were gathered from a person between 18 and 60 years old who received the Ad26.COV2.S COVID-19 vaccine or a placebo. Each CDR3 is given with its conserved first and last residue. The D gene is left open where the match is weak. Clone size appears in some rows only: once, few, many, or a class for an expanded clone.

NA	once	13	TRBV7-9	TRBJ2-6	TGTGCCAGCAGCTTAGGCGGTTCCAACGTCCTGACTTTC	CASSLGGSNVLTF
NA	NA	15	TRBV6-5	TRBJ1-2	TGTGCCAGCTTACAACTCGGACGGACGAACTATGGCTACACCTTC	CASLQLGRTNYGYTF
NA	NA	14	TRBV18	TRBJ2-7	TGTGCCAGCTCATCCCTAGGGACACCCTACGAGCAGTACTTC	CASSSLGTPYEQYF
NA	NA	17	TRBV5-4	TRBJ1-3	TGTGCCAGCAGCTTGGGTCCAGGTGCTCGCTCTGGAAACACCATATATTTT	CASSLGPGARSGNTIYF
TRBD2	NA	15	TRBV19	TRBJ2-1	TGTGCCAGTAGAGAACTAGCGGGGGGGCAGGGTGAGCAGTTCTTC	CASRELAGGQGEQFF
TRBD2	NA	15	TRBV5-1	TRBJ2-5	TGCGCCAGCGAAATTAGCGGGGGGGCAGGAGAGACCCAGTACTTC	CASEISGGAGETQYF
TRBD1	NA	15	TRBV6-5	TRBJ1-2	TGTGCCAGCAGTCAGAACCTACAGGGGGCGGAAGGCTACACCTTC	CASSQNLQGAEGYTF
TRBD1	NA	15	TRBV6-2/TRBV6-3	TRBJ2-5	TGTGCCAGCAGTTCCTACAGGGGCCTCGTAGAGACCCAGTACTTC	CASSSYRGLVETQYF
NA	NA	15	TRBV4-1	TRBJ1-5	TGCGCCAGCAGCCAAGAAGGACATAGCAATCAGCCCCAGCATTTT	CASSQEGHSNQPQHF
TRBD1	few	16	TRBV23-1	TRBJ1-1	TGCGCCAGCAGTCAGATGACAGGGGCTCTCGGCACTGAAGCTTTCTTT	CASSQMTGALGTEAFF
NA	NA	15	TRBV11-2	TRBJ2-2	TGTGCCAGCAGCCTTCAAGCCGGGTATACCGGGGAGCTGTTTTTT	CASSLQAGYTGELFF
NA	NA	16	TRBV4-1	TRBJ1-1	TGCGCCAGCAGCCAAGATCGGGTCATCCTGAACACTGAAGCTTTCTTT	CASSQDRVILNTEAFF
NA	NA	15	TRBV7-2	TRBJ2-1	TGTGCCAGCAGCCCGACCTCGGGATTCTACAATGAGCAGTTCTTC	CASSPTSGFYNEQFF
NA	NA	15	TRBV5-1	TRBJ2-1	TGCGCCAGCAGCTTCGGACAGGGAGGGGGCAATGAGCAGTTCTTC	CASSFGQGGGNEQFF
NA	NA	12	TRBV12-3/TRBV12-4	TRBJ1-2	TGTGCCAGCAGTTTCGAACGGGGGGGATACACCTTC	CASSFERGGYTF
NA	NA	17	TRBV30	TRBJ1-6	TGTGCCTGGAGCCCTCGCCTGTCGGACAGCCGGGGGCAACCCCTCCACTTT	CAWSPRLSDSRGQPLHF
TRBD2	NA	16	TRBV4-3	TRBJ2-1	TGCGCCAGCAGCCACCCAGCGGGGGGTGGCTACAATGAGCAGTTCTTC	CASSHPAGGGYNEQFF
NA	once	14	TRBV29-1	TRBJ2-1	TGCAGCGGGACCACGTGGGCGGACTACAATGAGCAGTTCTTC	CSGTTWADYNEQFF
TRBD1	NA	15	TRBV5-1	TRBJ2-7	TGCGCCAGCAGCCGCGAAGGGACAGTACCCTACGAGCAGTACTTC	CASSREGTVPYEQYF
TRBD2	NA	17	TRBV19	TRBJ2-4	TGTGCCAGTAGTTCCCGACTAGCGGGGGGGGCCAAAAACATTCAGTACTTC	CASSSRLAGGAKNIQYF
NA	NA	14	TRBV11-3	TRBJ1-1	TGTGCCAGCAGCTTAGGCCAGAAGAACACTGAAGCTTTCTTT	CASSLGQKNTEAFF
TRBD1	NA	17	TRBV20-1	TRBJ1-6	TGCAGTGCTAGTCCCGGGACAGGGAGGTCCTATAATTCACCCCTCCACTTT	CSASPGTGRSYNSPLHF
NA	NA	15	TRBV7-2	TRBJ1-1	TGTGCCAGCAGCCCCAGACAGTTCATGAACACTGAAGCTTTCTTT	CASSPRQFMNTEAFF
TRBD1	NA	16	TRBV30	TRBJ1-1	TGTGCCTGGAGCCGAACCGTAGGGACAGCGAACACTGAAGCTTTCTTT	CAWSRTVGTANTEAFF
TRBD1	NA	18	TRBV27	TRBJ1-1	TGTGCCAGCAGTTTAAAGGGAGCCGACAGGGGGTCACGAACTGAAGCTTTCTTT	CASSLKGADRGSRTEAFF
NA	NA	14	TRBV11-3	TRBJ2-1	TGTGCCAGCAGCTTAGATGGTGTGGGGAATGAGCAGTTCTTC	CASSLDGVGNEQFF
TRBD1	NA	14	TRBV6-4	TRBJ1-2	TGTGCCAGCTCAAAGACAGGGGCACTGAGTGGCTACACCTTC	CASSKTGALSGYTF
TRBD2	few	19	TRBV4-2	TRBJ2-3	TGTGCCAGCAGCCAGACCCAGCGGGGGGGCCCTTCTGGGACAGATACGCAGTATTTT	CASSQTQRGGPSGTDTQYF
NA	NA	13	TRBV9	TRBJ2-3	TGTGCCAGCAGCGCCACAAACACAGATACGCAGTATTTT	CASSATNTDTQYF
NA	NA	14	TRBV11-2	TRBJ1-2	TGTGCCAGCAGCCCCGGCAGGGCGGCCTATGGCTACACCTTC	CASSPGRAAYGYTF
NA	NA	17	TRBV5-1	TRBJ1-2	TGCGCCAGCAGCTTGGGGTTCGAGGGAGGTTATGTCGGCGGCTACACCTTC	CASSLGFEGGYVGGYTF
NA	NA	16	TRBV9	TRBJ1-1	TGTGCCAGCAGCGTAGACCCCCAGGGCCGGAACACTGAAGCTTTCTTT	CASSVDPQGRNTEAFF
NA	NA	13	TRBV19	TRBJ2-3	TGTGCAACCAGGGTGGTGAGCACAGATACGCAGTATTTT	CATRVVSTDTQYF